These 30 T cell receptor beta chains share one sample of origin, sequenced in a study of T-cell memory formation after mild COVID-19. TCRdb re-derived calls from the 5' RACE reads in MiXCR, one entry per CDR3 protein. The sample lists about 560,000 distinct CDR3 sequences; 17% were seen once. Sequencing was performed on PBMCs or a T cell subset sorted from them (not recorded which). The receptor set was obtained from an adult woman who had mild COVID-19 (a few samples of this study predate the infection). Cell type and time point are not known.

This clonotype was seen only a few times. This chain uses TRBV24-1 with TRBJ2-2; tentative D call: TRBD1 (6 bases). Trimming took 2 bases from V and 9 from J, leaving 9 bases between them. The CDR3 has 13 amino acids. The germline CDR1 and CDR2 sequences are KGHDR and SFDVKD. The CDR3 here is CATSDSTGWELFF. The CDR3, as DNA: TGTGCCACCAGTGATTCCACAGGGTGGGAGCTGTTTTTT.

This clonotype was counted between two and nine times. The genes are TRBV20-1 and TRBJ1-1; D ambiguous. CDR3 length: 15 amino acids. V lost 3 bases and J 0 bases, leaving 14 bases between the germline ends. Per the germline V gene, CDR1 is DFQATT and CDR2 is SNEGSKA (reference sequence). The chain's CDR3 is CSARSRPSMNTEAFF. The CDR3 DNA is TGCAGTGCTAGGAGTCGACCGAGCATGAACACTGAAGCTTTCTTT.

In its sample, this clonotype was seen a few times. V is TRBV9 and J is TRBJ1-2, with D hard to call. CDR1 SGDLS and CDR2 YYNGEE come from the germline V gene. The CDR3 spans 15 residues. The V and J ends lost 3 bases and 1 base respectively, with 13 bases between them. CDR3 bases: TGTGCCAGCAGCGCAAACAGTTACTTTAACTATGGCTACACCTTC. This encodes CASSANSYFNYGYTF.

A few counts support this clonotype. The chain carries TRBV29-1 and TRBJ2-1; 11 positions agree with TRBD2. This CDR3 contains 16 residues. V was clipped by 7 bases and J by 4 bases; unmatched bases: 12. Germline assignment: CDR1 SQVTM and CDR2 ANQGSEA. CDR3 nucleotides: TGCAGCGCCCTTGATGGGACTAGCGGATATTACAATGAGCAGTTCTTC. Residues: CSALDGTSGYYNEQFF.

The CDR3 sequence is CASTPTGSSYNEQFF. The DNA for the CDR3 is TGTGCCAGCACCCCGACAGGGAGCTCCTACAATGAGCAGTTCTTC. The chain uses TRBV6-2 or TRBV6-3 and TRBJ2-1, with 7 bases identical to TRBD1. The CDR3 loop spans 15 amino acids. Per the germline V gene, CDR1 is MNHEY and CDR2 is SVGEGT. V lost 7 bases and J lost 0; bases outside the gene matches: 6.

This clonotype was seen at least ten times. CDR3 in amino acids: CSARDVLNTEAFF. Here the CDR3 DNA reads TGCAGTGCTAGAGATGTCTTGAACACTGAAGCTTTCTTT. The chain has TRBV20-1 and TRBJ1-1; D gene ambiguous. V was clipped by 0 bases and J by 0 bases, with 5 bases between them. This CDR3 comprises 13 residues. From germline, CDR1 is DFQATT and CDR2 SNEGSKA (reference sequence).

V is TRBV5-1 and J is TRBJ2-1; D gene ambiguous. Trimming took 4 bases from V and 7 from J, leaving 15 bases between them. This CDR3 contains 14 residues. Per germline, CDR1 SGHRS and CDR2 YFSETQ. CDR3 protein: CASSPTGSLNEQFF. CDR3 in DNA: TGCGCCAGCAGCCCCACGGGTAGTTTGAATGAGCAGTTCTTC.

The chain combines TRBV20-1 with TRBJ2-1; 9 bases match TRBD2. V lost 4 bases, J lost 6 bases, and 4 bases stayed unmatched. This CDR3 has 13 residues. CDR1 and CDR2 (germline): DFQATT, SNEGSKA (reference sequence). CDR3 in amino acids: CSATTSGSNEQFF. The CDR3 DNA sequence: TGCAGTGCTACGACTAGCGGTTCCAATGAGCAGTTCTTC.

About this clonotype: One end of the junction does not line up with germline, which may come from a read error. The chain recombines TRBV7-7 with TRBJ2-3; the D gene is possibly TRBD2 (5 bases). Germline lookup yields CDR1 SSHAT and CDR2 FNYEAQ (reference sequence). The CDR3 runs to 20 residues. CDR3 in amino acids: CASRTRVSIPCAAPTDTQYF. In nucleotides, the CDR3 is TGTGCTAGCAGAACTAGGGTCTCTATTCCTTGCGCGGCCCCCACAGATACGCAGTATTTT.

The CDR3 region is CSAARENYSNQPQHF. CDR3 bases: TGCAGTGCTGCGCGGGAGAACTATAGCAATCAGCCCCAGCATTTT. V and J are TRBV20-1 and TRBJ1-5; D is uncertain. In germline, CDR1 is DFQATT, CDR2 SNEGSKA (reference sequence). CDR3 length equals 15 residues. Trimming took 5 bases from V and 0 from J, leaving 14 bases between them.

The chain employs TRBV6-2 or TRBV6-3 and TRBJ2-2, with D perhaps TRBD1 (6 bases). The CDR3 extends over 14 amino acids. CDR1 is MNHEY and CDR2 is SVGEGT in the germline V gene. Trimming stripped 7 bases from V and 5 bases from J, with 14 bases between. CDR3: CASTPSGQTGELFF. The DNA of the CDR3 is TGTGCCAGCACCCCGTCCGGACAGACCGGGGAGCTGTTTTTT.

This rearrangement joins TRBV6-5 to TRBJ2-1; the D is unclear. The CDR3 runs to 13 residues. Germline CDR1 is MNHEY and CDR2 is SVGAGI. Trimming took off 2 bases at V and 7 bases at J, with 9 bases between the two ends. The CDR3 DNA reads TGTGCCAGCAGTTACCCTCCGGAAAATGAGCAGTTCTTC. Translation: CASSYPPENEQFF.

This clonotype came up a few times. The rearrangement links TRBV5-1 to TRBJ2-2; 10 bases match TRBD2. Germline V gene data show CDR1 as SGHRS and CDR2 as YFSETQ. Trimming removed 1 base from V and 5 bases from J; junction bases left unmatched: 11. The CDR3 sequence is 18 residues long. CDR3 sequence: CASSLPRLAGDQTGELFF. For the CDR3, the DNA is TGCGCCAGCAGCTTGCCGCGTCTAGCGGGAGATCAAACCGGGGAGCTGTTTTTT.

This clonotype appeared a few times. V gene TRBV9 combines with J gene TRBJ2-3; D is uncertain. The length of the CDR3 is 14 residues. Trimming took 0 bases from V and 0 from J, leaving 5 bases between them. Germline CDR1 reads SGDLS; CDR2 reads YYNGEE. CDR3 sequence reads: CASSVEGSTDTQYF. The CDR3 coding sequence is TGTGCCAGCAGCGTAGAAGGGAGCACAGATACGCAGTATTTT.

The table lists this clonotype with a few counts. This sequence joins TRBV14 and TRBJ2-4; D is unresolved. There are 11 residues in the CDR3. Germline lookup yields CDR1 SGHDN and CDR2 FVKESK. Trimming took 3 bases from V and 6 from J, leaving 3 bases between them. The CDR3 here is CASSHGNIQYF. CDR3 nucleotide sequence: TGTGCCAGCAGCCATGGAAACATTCAGTACTTC.

The sample holds many counts of this clonotype. The J gene is TRBJ1-6, the V gene TRBV20-1, with D possibly TRBD1 on 5 matching bases. V lost 2 bases and J lost 5, with 13 bases in between. CDR1 and CDR2 (germline): DFQATT, SNEGSKA (reference sequence). CDR3 size: 15 residues. The CDR3 region has the DNA TGCAGTGCTAGAATCCCGGGACCGGATAATTCACCCCTCCACTTT. It encodes CSARIPGPDNSPLHF.

This clonotype was recorded at least ten times. V is TRBV12-3 or TRBV12-4 and J is TRBJ1-1, with D possibly matching TRBD1 (6 bases). This CDR3 contains 11 residues. Deletions cut 7 bases from V and 11 bases from J, with 14 bases between. This chain's CDR3 is CASTADRRAFF. CDR3 DNA: TGTGCCAGCACCGCCGACAGGCGGGCTTTCTTT.

This sequence joins TRBV7-2 and TRBJ2-5, with D possibly TRBD2 on 7 matching bases. The CDR3 has 13 residues. The germline gives CDR1 SGHTA, CDR2 FQGNSA. V was pared by 2 bases and J by 5 bases, with 9 bases between. CDR3 loop: CASSLKGGETQYF. The CDR3 DNA sequence: TGTGCCAGCAGCTTAAAGGGGGGGGAGACCCAGTACTTC.

This clonotype has ten or more counts. V and J are TRBV12-3 or TRBV12-4 and TRBJ2-3; D may match TRBD1 or TRBD2 (5 bases each). V lost 3 bases and J lost 4, with 8 bases in between. The CDR3 spans 13 residues. The CDR3 DNA reads TGTGCCAGCAGTTTGAGAGGGGCAGATACGCAGTATTTT. This gives the protein CASSLRGADTQYF.

The chain links TRBV30 to TRBJ1-5; TRBD1 matches 9 bases. Trimming removed 7 bases from V and 0 bases from J; junction bases left unmatched: 7. Per germline, CDR1 GTSNPN and CDR2 SVGIG (reference sequence). The CDR3 covers 15 residues. The CDR3 loop is CAFSGQGHSNQPQHF. The CDR3 DNA sequence: TGTGCCTTCTCGGGACAGGGACATAGCAATCAGCCCCAGCATTTT.

The chain joins TRBV9 to TRBJ2-3; TRBD2 matches 12 bases. With V trimmed by 3 bases and J by 4 bases, 9 bases remained unmatched. The length of the CDR3 is 17 residues. Germline V gives CDR1 SGDLS, CDR2 YYNGEE. CDR3 nucleotides: TGTGCCAGCAGCGACCCCCCGACTAGCGGGAGCGCAGATACGCAGTATTTT. Translating it yields CASSDPPTSGSADTQYF.

This chain connects TRBV20-1 to TRBJ1-2, with D possibly TRBD1 on 5 matching bases. The CDR3 totals 13 residues. CDR1 is DFQATT, CDR2 SNEGSKA, per germline (reference sequence). V lost 0 bases and J lost 8, with 13 bases in between. CDR3 region: CSARDGIGGGYTF. The DNA of the CDR3 is TGCAGTGCTAGAGATGGAATTGGGGGAGGCTACACCTTC.

This clonotype was counted only a few times. The rearrangement uses TRBV7-2 and TRBJ2-1; 10 nucleotides agree with TRBD1. Germline assignment: CDR1 SGHTA and CDR2 FQGNSA. The CDR3 contains 13 residues. V shed 5 bases and J 9 bases; nucleotides not matched to a gene: 4. CDR3: CASSTGQGSEQFF. The CDR3 DNA follows: TGTGCCAGCAGCACGGGACAGGGGTCTGAGCAGTTCTTC.

V usage is TRBV3-1 and J usage is TRBJ2-7; D is uncertain. The CDR3 consists of 14 residues. Germline V CDR1 and CDR2: LGHDT, YNNKEL (reference sequence). Trimming removed 1 base from V and 4 bases from J, with 11 bases in between. This CDR3 reads CASSQGLLVYEQYF. The DNA of the CDR3 is TGTGCCAGCAGCCAAGGGCTCCTAGTTTACGAGCAGTACTTC.

The chain recombines TRBV6-2 or TRBV6-3 with TRBJ2-7, with no clear D. The CDR3 covers 15 residues. The germline V gene has CDR1 MNHEY and CDR2 SVGEGT. Trimming cost V 2 bases and J 6 bases, with 17 bases left between them. CDR3 coding DNA: TGTGCCAGCAGTTACCGGGCAGACTTCAAGGGCGAGCAGTACTTC. It codes for CASSYRADFKGEQYF.

In this sample, this clonotype turned up a few times. V usage is TRBV5-6 and J usage is TRBJ2-1, with TRBD1 matching 8 bases. This CDR3 spans 16 amino acids. V trimming: 2 bases; J trimming: 13 bases; junction bases outside the gene matches: 17. From germline, CDR1 is SGHDT and CDR2 YYEEEE. The CDR3 spells CASSLFENKRAGGQFF. The CDR3 region has the DNA TGTGCCAGCAGCTTATTCGAGAACAAAAGGGCAGGGGGCCAGTTCTTC.

This clonotype was seen only a few times. The V and J genes are TRBV12-3 or TRBV12-4 and TRBJ2-2; D is uncertain. The CDR3 is made up of 15 amino acids. The V end lost 5 bases, the J end lost 2 bases, and 12 bases lay between the germline ends. The CDR3 nucleotides read TGTGCCAGCAGTGTAGTATTTGCCAACACCGGGGAGCTGTTTTTT. Translating gives CASSVVFANTGELFF.

This clonotype was counted a few times. The CDR3: CASRGGGISNQPQHF. In DNA form, the CDR3 reads TGTGCCAGCAGGGGAGGGGGGATTAGCAATCAGCCCCAGCATTTT. The J gene is TRBJ1-5, the V gene TRBV12-3 or TRBV12-4, with D possibly being TRBD1 (6 bases). V gave up 6 bases and J gave up 0 bases, with 12 bases separating them. The CDR3 contains 15 residues.

The chain joins TRBV9 to TRBJ2-1; 7 bases agree with TRBD2. CDR1 and CDR2 from the germline V gene are SGDLS and YYNGEE. Trimming took 0 bases from V and 4 from J; bases not matched to a gene: 7. This CDR3 is 16 amino acids long. The CDR3 bases are TGTGCCAGCAGCGTAGCTACTACGGGGGGATACAATGAGCAGTTCTTC. Its protein is CASSVATTGGYNEQFF.

The chain employs TRBV6-5 and TRBJ2-5, with no clear D. Trimming stripped 0 bases from V and 4 bases from J, with 15 bases between. Germline V lookup: CDR1 MNHEY, CDR2 SVGAGI. The CDR3 loop spans 16 amino acids. In nucleotides, the CDR3 is TGTGCCAGCAGTTACTCGATGGGATTACTTACAGAGACCCAGTACTTC. Translated, it gives CASSYSMGLLTETQYF.